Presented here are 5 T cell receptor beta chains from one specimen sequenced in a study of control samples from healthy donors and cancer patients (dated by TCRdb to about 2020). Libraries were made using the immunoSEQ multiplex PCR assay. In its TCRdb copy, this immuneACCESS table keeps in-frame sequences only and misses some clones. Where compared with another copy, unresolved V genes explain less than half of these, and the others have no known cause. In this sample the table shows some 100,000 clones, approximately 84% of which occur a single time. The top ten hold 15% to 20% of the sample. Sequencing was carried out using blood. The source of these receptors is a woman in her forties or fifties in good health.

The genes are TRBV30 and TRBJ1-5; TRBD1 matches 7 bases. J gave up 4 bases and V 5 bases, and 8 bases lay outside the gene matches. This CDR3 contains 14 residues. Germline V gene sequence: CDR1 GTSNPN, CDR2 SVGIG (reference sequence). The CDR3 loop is CAWSKGTANQPQHF. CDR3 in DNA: TGTGCCTGGTCGAAGGGGACAGCGAATCAGCCCCAGCATTTT.

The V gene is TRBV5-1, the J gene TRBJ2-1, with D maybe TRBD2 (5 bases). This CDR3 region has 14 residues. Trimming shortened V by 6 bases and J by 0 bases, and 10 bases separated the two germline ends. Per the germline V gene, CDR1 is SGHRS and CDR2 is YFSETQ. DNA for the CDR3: TGCGCCAGCAATGGAGGAGGCTCCTACAATGAGCAGTTCTTC. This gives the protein CASNGGGSYNEQFF.

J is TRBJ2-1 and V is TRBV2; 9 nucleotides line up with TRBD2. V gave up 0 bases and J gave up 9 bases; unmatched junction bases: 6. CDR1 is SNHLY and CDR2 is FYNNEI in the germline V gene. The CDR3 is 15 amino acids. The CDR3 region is CASSEAAGGLGEQFF. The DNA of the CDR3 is TGTGCCAGCAGTGAAGCAGCGGGGGGCCTAGGTGAGCAGTTCTTC.

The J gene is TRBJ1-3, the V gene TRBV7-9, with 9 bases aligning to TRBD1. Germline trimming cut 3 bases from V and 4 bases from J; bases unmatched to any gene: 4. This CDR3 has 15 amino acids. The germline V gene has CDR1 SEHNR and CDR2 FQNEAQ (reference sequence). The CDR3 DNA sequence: TGTGCCAGCAGCTTGGACAGGGGTTCGGGAAACACCATATATTTT. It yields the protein CASSLDRGSGNTIYF.

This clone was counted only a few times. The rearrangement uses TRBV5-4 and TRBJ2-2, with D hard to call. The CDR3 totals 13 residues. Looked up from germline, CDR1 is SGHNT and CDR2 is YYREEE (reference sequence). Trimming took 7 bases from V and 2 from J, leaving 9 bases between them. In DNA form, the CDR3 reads TGTGCCAGCTTCGGACCAAACACCGGGGAGCTGTTTTTT. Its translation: CASFGPNTGELFF.